The 18 T cell receptor beta chains below come from one sample, sequenced in a study of blood T cell repertoires in COVID-19. Clones were sequenced by immunoSEQ multiplex PCR, and TCRdb holds only the in-frame ones, with some missing. The sample has some 170,000 clones, roughly nine tenths seen once. The material sequenced was PBMCs or T cells enriched from blood (not recorded which). The receptors were gathered from a human donor with acute COVID-19. The donor label of this sample is uncertain.

This clone was seen more than once but under ten times. The CDR3: CASRTLRRYEQYF. The CDR3, as DNA: TGTGCCAGCAGGACTCTTAGGCGGTACGAGCAGTACTTC. The V and J genes are TRBV2 and TRBJ2-7; no clear D. CDR3 size: 13 residues. Germline CDR1 and CDR2: SNHLY and FYNNEI. V lost 6 bases, J lost 4 bases, and 13 bases lay in between.

V and J are TRBV2 and TRBJ1-2; 9 positions agree with TRBD1. Germline V gives CDR1 SNHLY, CDR2 FYNNEI. The CDR3 is 14 residues long. Trimming took 8 bases from V and 3 from J; bases not matched to a gene: 7. CDR3: CASRHRGLDYGYTF. CDR3 bases: TGTGCCAGCCGTCACAGGGGGCTAGACTATGGCTACACCTTC.

The chain recombines TRBV3-1 (or the pseudogene TRBV3-2) with TRBJ1-3; D ambiguous. Germline CDR1 and CDR2: LGHDT and YNNKEL (reference sequence). V shed 1 base and J shed 0 bases, with 10 bases lying between them. The CDR3 loop spans 16 amino acids. The CDR3 region has the DNA TGTGCCAGCAGCCAAGGGGAGAAAAGCTCTGGAAACACCATATATTTT. It specifies CASSQGEKSSGNTIYF.

V is TRBV28 and J is TRBJ2-2; D might be TRBD2 (5 bases). From germline, CDR1 is MDHEN and CDR2 SYDVKM. V was shortened by 7 bases and J by 0 bases, with 15 bases between the two germline ends. The CDR3 has 16 residues. The CDR3 is CASNPLRVANTGELFF. The CDR3, as DNA: TGTGCCAGCAACCCATTGAGGGTGGCGAACACCGGGGAGCTGTTTTTT. The full variable domain, its missing parts supplied by reference TRBV28 and TRBJ2-2, is DVKVTQSSRYLVKRTGEKVFLECVQDMDHENMFWYRQDPGLGLRLIYFSYDVKMKEKGDIPEGYSVSREKKERFSLILESASTNQTSMYLCASNPLRVANTGELFFGEGSRLTVL.

V and J are TRBV19 and TRBJ1-4, with 8 bases aligning to TRBD1. The V gene's germline CDR1 is LNHDA and CDR2 SQIVND (reference sequence). V was pared by 5 bases and J by 8 bases, with 7 bases of the junction left unmatched. The CDR3 is 14 residues long. Written as DNA, the CDR3 is TGTGCCAGTAGTGCGTCCCGGGACAGGGAAAAACTGTTTTTT. Translation: CASSASRDREKLFF.

This chain joins TRBV5-5 and TRBJ1-1; TRBD1 might be the D (6 bases). The CDR3 has 14 amino acids. CDR1 is SGHKS, CDR2 YYEKEE, per germline (reference sequence). Trimming pared 3 bases from V and 6 bases from J, leaving 15 bases between. CDR3 in amino acids: CASSWRAGAPEAFF. CDR3 in DNA: TGTGCCAGCAGCTGGCGGGCAGGGGCCCCTGAAGCTTTCTTT.

This clone was picked up a small number of times. CDR3 residues: CASSGGSLYEQYF. CDR3 DNA: TGTGCCTCCTCGGGTGGCAGTCTATACGAGCAGTACTTC. The chain uses TRBV10-3 and TRBJ2-7; no reliable D call. Germline V gene data show CDR1 as ENHRY and CDR2 as SYGVKD. Trimming removed 11 bases at V and 4 bases at J, with 18 bases between. The CDR3 sequence is 13 residues long.

This sequence joins TRBV29-1 and TRBJ2-1; 8 nucleotides align to TRBD2. In germline, CDR1 is SQVTM, CDR2 ANQGSEA. V trimming: 4 bases; J trimming: 8 bases; junction bases outside the gene matches: 4. This CDR3 region has 12 residues. The CDR3 DNA reads as TGCAGCGTTGTCGGGGGGGTGGATGAGCAGTTCTTC. The encoded protein is CSVVGGVDEQFF.

The chain combines TRBV12-3 or TRBV12-4 with TRBJ1-2; D unclear. V lost 3 bases and J 4 bases, leaving 9 bases between the germline ends. This CDR3 contains 13 residues. Written as DNA, the CDR3 is TGTGCCAGCAGTTTTCCCGGGAGCTATGGCTACACCTTC. Translating it yields CASSFPGSYGYTF.

The genes are TRBV5-5 and TRBJ2-7, with D tentatively TRBD2 (6 bases). Trimming removed 2 bases at V and 2 bases at J, with 14 bases between. CDR1 is SGHKS and CDR2 is YYEKEE in the germline V gene (reference sequence). This CDR3 contains 15 residues. The CDR3 spells CASSFSGTDTYEQYF. DNA of the CDR3: TGTGCCAGCAGCTTCTCCGGGACTGACACCTACGAGCAGTACTTC.

The rearrangement joins TRBV10-3 to TRBJ2-3; possibly TRBD2 for D (7 bases). Germline CDR1 is ENHRY and CDR2 is SYGVKD. Deletions cut 0 bases from V and 0 bases from J, with 13 bases between. The CDR3 covers 17 residues. The CDR3 DNA follows: TGTGCCATCAGTGAGTCGGGGGGGCTAAGAAGCACAGATACGCAGTATTTT. Translated: CAISESGGLRSTDTQYF.

This clone was seen only a few times. The gene calls are TRBV12-5 and TRBJ2-7; maybe TRBD1 (5 bases). The length of the CDR3 is 14 residues. V was shortened by 0 bases and J by 5 bases, with 11 bases between the two germline ends. The V gene's germline CDR1 is LGHNT and CDR2 FRNRAP. The CDR3 sequence: CASGLVNAGNEQYF. In DNA form, the CDR3 reads TGTGCTAGTGGTTTGGTAAACGCAGGGAACGAGCAGTACTTC.

J is TRBJ2-1 and V is TRBV27; 7 bases fit TRBD1. The CDR3 contains 15 residues. With 0 bases clipped from V and 8 bases from J, the junction kept 7 bases outside the gene matches. Germline CDR1 is MNHEY and CDR2 is SMNVEV (reference sequence). CDR3 sequence: CASSLSFDRVHEQFF. The CDR3 region has the DNA TGTGCCAGCAGTTTATCTTTCGACAGGGTGCATGAGCAGTTCTTC.

J is TRBJ2-2 and V is TRBV30; D remains unclear. The germline gives CDR1 GTSNPN, CDR2 SVGIG (reference sequence). Trimming removed 0 bases from V and 8 bases from J, with 10 bases in between. The CDR3 covers 13 residues. CDR3 in DNA: TGTGCCTGGAGTGTACTTGTTGAGGGGGAGCTGTTTTTT. Its translation: CAWSVLVEGELFF.

The chain is built from TRBV30 and TRBJ2-7, with TRBD2 as a possible D gene (5 bases). V was clipped by 0 bases and J by 1 base, with 10 bases between them. CDR1 and CDR2 from the germline V gene are GTSNPN and SVGIG (reference sequence). This CDR3 region has 14 residues. The CDR3: CAWSVGGLSYEQYF. CDR3 nucleotide sequence: TGTGCCTGGAGTGTAGGAGGACTGTCCTACGAGCAGTACTTC. Full variable domain (rest looked up from reference TRBV30 and TRBJ2-7): SQTIHQWPATLVQPVGSPLSLECTVEGTSNPNLYWYRQAAGRGLQLLFYSVGIGQISSEVPQNLSASRPQDRQFILSSKKLLLSDSGFYLCAWSVGGLSYEQYFGPGTRLTVT.

V and J are TRBV2 and TRBJ1-5; D is possibly TRBD1 (5 bases). Germline CDR1 is SNHLY and CDR2 is FYNNEI. V was cut by 8 bases and J by 0 bases, with 8 bases left in between. CDR3 length: 13 amino acids. CDR3 loop: CASGDSSNQPQHF. The CDR3 coding sequence is TGTGCCAGCGGAGACAGTAGCAATCAGCCCCAGCATTTT.

For this clone: Germline is not matched at one junction end, which may reflect a read error. In DNA, the CDR3 is TGTGCCGGCAGGCGGGTTACCTATGGCTACACCTTC. Translated, it gives CAGRRVTYGYTF. The chain is built from TRBV2 and TRBJ1-2; D is ambiguous. The CDR3 covers 12 residues. Germline V gives CDR1 SNHLY, CDR2 FYNNEI.

The chain links TRBV6-6 to TRBJ1-2, with 9 bases lining up with TRBD1. CDR3 length equals 16 residues. Germline trimming cut 8 bases from V and 2 bases from J; bases unmatched to any gene: 12. Looked up from germline, CDR1 is MNHNY and CDR2 is SVGAGI (reference sequence). The CDR3 loop reads CASSQDRGAFNYGYTF. The CDR3 DNA follows: TGTGCCAGCTCACAGGACAGGGGCGCCTTCAACTATGGCTACACCTTC.